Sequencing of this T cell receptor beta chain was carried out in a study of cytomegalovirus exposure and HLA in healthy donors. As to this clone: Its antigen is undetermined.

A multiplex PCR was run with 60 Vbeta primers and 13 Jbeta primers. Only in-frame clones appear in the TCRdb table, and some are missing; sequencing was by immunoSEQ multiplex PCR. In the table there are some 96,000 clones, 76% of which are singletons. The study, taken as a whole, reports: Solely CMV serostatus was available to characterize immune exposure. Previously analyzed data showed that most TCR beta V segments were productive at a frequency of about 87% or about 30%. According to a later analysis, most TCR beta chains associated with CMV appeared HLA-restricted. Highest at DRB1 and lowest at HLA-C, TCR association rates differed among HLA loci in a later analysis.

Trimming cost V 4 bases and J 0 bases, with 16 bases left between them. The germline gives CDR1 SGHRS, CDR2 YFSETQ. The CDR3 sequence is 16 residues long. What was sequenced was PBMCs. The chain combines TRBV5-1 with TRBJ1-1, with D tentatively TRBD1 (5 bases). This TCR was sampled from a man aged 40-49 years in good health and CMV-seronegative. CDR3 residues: CASSPRGATMNTEAFF. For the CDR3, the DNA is TGCGCCAGCAGCCCGCGTGGGGCTACAATGAACACTGAAGCTTTCTTT.